This is a list of T cell receptor beta chains from one sample in a study of T-cell memory formation after mild COVID-19. TCRdb reprocessed the 5' RACE reads with MiXCR, giving one entry per CDR3 protein. The repertoire has roughly 370,000 distinct CDR3 sequences, approximately 15% of them found once; the top ten carry 20% to 25%. The sequenced sample consisted of PBMCs or a T cell subset sorted from them (not recorded which). Source of these receptors: a man younger than 35 who had mild COVID-19 (a few samples of this study predate the infection). Cell type and time point are not known. The CDR3 runs from the conserved cysteine through the conserved F or W. Each record gives: D gene, J gene, V gene, clone size, CDR3 protein, CDR3 DNA. D genes are given only for firm matches. Size is stated for part of the rows, as once, few or many counts, or as a class when the clone is expanded.

>TRBD1|TRBJ2-5|TRBV5-1|-
CASSGGQGWSETQYF
TGCGCCAGCAGCGGGGGACAGGGGTGGTCGGAGACCCAGTACTTC
>-|TRBJ2-5|TRBV5-1|few
CASSRDKGKETQYF
TGCGCCAGCAGTAGGGACAAGGGTAAAGAGACCCAGTACTTC
>TRBD1|TRBJ1-6|TRBV11-2|-
CASSQGRGQGNSPLHF
TGTGCCAGCAGCCAGGGGAGGGGGCAAGGTAATTCACCCCTCCACTTT
>-|TRBJ2-7|TRBV18|few
CASSPPSRRGRNRYEQYF
TGTGCCAGCTCACCACCGTCTAGGAGGGGGCGAAATCGCTACGAGCAGTACTTC
>TRBD1|TRBJ2-3|TRBV5-4|few
CASSGTGGEDTQYF
TGTGCCAGCAGCGGAACAGGGGGCGAAGATACGCAGTATTTT
>-|TRBJ2-1|TRBV19|-
CASSFAELVYNEQFF
TGTGCCAGTAGTTTTGCGGAACTCGTCTACAATGAGCAGTTCTTC
>TRBD2|TRBJ2-5|TRBV5-1|-
CASSWGSGSQETQYF
TGCGCCAGCAGCTGGGGTAGCGGGTCCCAAGAGACCCAGTACTTC
>-|TRBJ2-7|TRBV13|few
CASSGDTGPSYEQYF
TGTGCCAGCAGCGGGGACACGGGACCATCCTACGAGCAGTACTTC
>-|TRBJ1-2|TRBV19|few
CASSRQQLNYGYTF
TGTGCCAGTAGTCGCCAACAGCTTAACTATGGCTACACCTTC
>-|TRBJ1-1|TRBV30|few
CAWAQGFGAEAFF
TGTGCCTGGGCCCAGGGATTTGGGGCTGAAGCTTTCTTT
>TRBD1|TRBJ2-1|TRBV5-1|-
CASSAGQGYEQFF
TGCGCCAGCAGCGCGGGACAGGGCTATGAGCAGTTCTTC
>-|TRBJ2-3|TRBV30|-
CAWSLNWADTQYF
TGTGCCTGGAGTCTGAACTGGGCAGATACGCAGTATTTT
>-|TRBJ2-1|TRBV7-2|few
CASTPGGGGRSLNEQFF
TGTGCCAGCACCCCTGGGGGAGGGGGGCGGTCCCTCAATGAGCAGTTCTTC
>-|TRBJ2-5|TRBV7-7|few
CASSPGVNQETQYF
TGTGCCAGCAGCCCGGGGGTCAACCAAGAGACCCAGTACTTC
>-|TRBJ1-5|TRBV4-1|-
CASRGFRNQPQHF
TGCGCCAGCAGGGGGTTTCGCAATCAGCCCCAGCATTTT
>-|TRBJ1-1|TRBV6-1|few
CASSDRTVMNTEAFF
TGTGCCAGCAGTGATAGAACAGTGATGAACACTGAAGCTTTCTTT
>TRBD2|TRBJ2-1|TRBV6-5|few
CASSGTSGGIGHNEQFF
TGTGCCAGCAGTGGGACTAGCGGGGGGATCGGCCACAATGAGCAGTTCTTC
>TRBD1|TRBJ2-7|TRBV30|once
CAWARGLSYEQYF
TGTGCCTGGGCCAGGGGGTTATCGTACGAGCAGTACTTC
>TRBD1|TRBJ2-5|TRBV10-3|-
CAISADRAETQYF
TGTGCCATCAGTGCAGACAGGGCGGAGACCCAGTACTTC
>-|TRBJ2-2|TRBV12-3/TRBV12-4|-
CARWDDEGGSRTGELFF
TGTGCCAGATGGGATGATGAGGGGGGAAGTCGCACCGGGGAGCTGTTTTTT
>-|TRBJ2-1|TRBV4-2|-
CASSQSNNEQFF
TGTGCCAGCAGCCAGAGTAACAATGAGCAGTTCTTC
>-|TRBJ1-4|TRBV4-1|few
CASSHQTVEKLFF
TGCGCCAGCAGCCACCAGACAGTTGAAAAACTGTTTTTT